The 24 T cell receptor beta chains given below trace back to one sample, sequenced in a study of naive and memory T cell subsets. An oligonucleotide containing a UMI was ligated to the 3' end of TCR cDNA. Amplification of ligated cDNA took four PCR rounds with SP2 and nested alpha and beta constant primers. TCRdb recomputed calls from the 5' RACE reads with MiXCR, one row per CDR3 protein. The sample has 55,000 to 70,000 distinct CDR3 sequences; approximately 6.6% are singletons. These receptors came from a male donor in good health.

DNA for the CDR3: TGTGCCAGTGGACAGGGTTCGTGGGACACCATATATTTT. Its protein product is CASGQGSWDTIYF. The rearrangement links TRBV19 to TRBJ1-3; 8 nucleotides line up with TRBD1. V gave up 8 bases and J gave up 8 bases; unmatched junction bases: 8. The CDR3 has 13 residues. In germline, CDR1 is LNHDA, CDR2 SQIVND (reference sequence).

The J gene is TRBJ1-5, the V gene TRBV27; D may be TRBD1 (6 bases). Germline CDR1 and CDR2: MNHEY and SMNVEV (reference sequence). This CDR3 has 14 amino acids. V was clipped by 4 bases and J by 3 bases, with 10 bases between them. This chain's CDR3 is CASSYQGINQPQHF. CDR3 in DNA: TGTGCCAGCAGTTACCAGGGGATCAATCAGCCCCAGCATTTT.

This clonotype was counted only a few times. The rearrangement uses TRBV19 and TRBJ2-5; D ambiguous. V gave up 11 bases and J gave up 2 bases, with 15 bases separating them. This CDR3 has 13 amino acids. Germline assignment: CDR1 LNHDA and CDR2 SQIVND (reference sequence). This CDR3 is CAVRHSVQETQYF. The CDR3 nucleotides read TGTGCCGTGAGACACAGCGTTCAAGAGACCCAGTACTTC.

This clonotype was picked up a small number of times. The gene calls are TRBV25-1 and TRBJ2-5; 11 positions match TRBD2. V lost 4 bases to trimming and J lost 5 bases; unmatched junction nucleotides: 6. The length of the CDR3 is 15 residues. From germline, CDR1 is MGHDK and CDR2 SYGVNS. The CDR3 is CASSAGLAGGETQYF. DNA of the CDR3: TGTGCCAGCAGTGCAGGACTAGCGGGTGGTGAGACCCAGTACTTC.

This clonotype has at least ten counts. V is TRBV9 and J is TRBJ2-6; D gene unclear. Trimming removed 3 bases from V and 1 base from J, with 8 bases in between. Germline assignment: CDR1 SGDLS and CDR2 YYNGEE. The CDR3 loop spans 15 amino acids. The CDR3 protein is CASSGQSSGANVLTF. Written as DNA, the CDR3 is TGTGCCAGCAGCGGTCAGAGTTCTGGGGCCAACGTCCTGACTTTC.

In this sample, this clonotype turned up many times. CDR3 DNA: TGTGCCAGTAGTACTGGGGGGCTGGGGAACACTGAAGCTTTCTTT. Its protein product is CASSTGGLGNTEAFF. The rearrangement uses TRBV19 and TRBJ1-1; tentatively, D is TRBD1 (6 bases). The CDR3 consists of 15 residues. Per the germline V gene, CDR1 is LNHDA and CDR2 is SQIVND (reference sequence). V shed 4 bases and J shed 1 base, with 13 bases lying between them. The variable domain in full, completed from reference TRBV19 and TRBJ1-1, reads DGGITQSPKYLFRKEGQNVTLSCEQNLNHDAMYWYRQDPGQGLRLIYYSQIVNDFQKGDIAEGYSVSREKKESFPLTVTSAQKNPTAFYLCASSTGGLGNTEAFFGQGTRLTVV.

This clonotype was detected ten times or more. The CDR3 here is CASSGGTSINQPQHF. The CDR3 bases are TGTGCCAGCAGCGGCGGGACATCTATCAATCAGCCCCAGCATTTT. V gene TRBV3-1 combines with J gene TRBJ1-5; D perhaps matches TRBD1 (6 bases). The CDR3 consists of 15 residues. Trimming left V 5 bases short and J 3 bases short, with 14 bases between. Germline assignment: CDR1 LGHDT and CDR2 YNNKEL (reference sequence). Using reference TRBV3-1 and TRBJ1-5 for the parts outside the CDR3, the full variable domain is DTAVSQTPKYLVTQMGNDKSIKCEQNLGHDTMYWYKQDSKKFLKIMFSYNNKELIINETVPNRFSPKSPDKAHLNLHINSLELGDSAVYFCASSGGTSINQPQHFGDGTRLSIL.

The table lists this clonotype with many counts. The chain is built from TRBV3-1 and TRBJ2-7; TRBD1 matches 7 bases. The V gene's germline CDR1 is LGHDT and CDR2 YNNKEL (reference sequence). The CDR3 covers 14 residues. The trim removed 5 bases at V and 7 bases at J, leaving 11 bases unmatched. CDR3 sequence reads: CASSEKGASGEQYF. CDR3 sequence (DNA): TGTGCCAGCAGCGAAAAGGGGGCTTCGGGAGAGCAGTACTTC.

The J gene is TRBJ2-1, the V gene TRBV6-1, with unresolved D. Deletions cut 2 bases from V and 5 bases from J, with 10 bases between. Looked up from germline, CDR1 is MNHNS and CDR2 is SASEGT. The CDR3 is made up of 14 amino acids. CDR3 in DNA: TGTGCCAGCAGTGAATCTTTCCCTCACAATGAGCAGTTCTTC. Encoded protein: CASSESFPHNEQFF.

This clonotype was seen at least ten times. Here the CDR3 reads CSAGGPYGGELFF. In nucleotides, the CDR3 is TGCAGCGCTGGGGGCCCTTACGGGGGGGAGCTGTTTTTT. The chain recombines TRBV29-1 with TRBJ2-2; D is possibly TRBD1 (6 bases). V was pared by 7 bases and J by 8 bases, with 17 bases between. This CDR3 is built from 13 residues. Germline assignment: CDR1 SQVTM and CDR2 ANQGSEA.

This clonotype was counted many times. J is TRBJ2-7 and V is TRBV6-5; 8 bases map to TRBD1. The germline V gene encodes CDR1 MNHEY and CDR2 SVGAGI. V was pared by 1 base and J by 2 bases, with 1 base of the junction left unmatched. The length of the CDR3 is 14 residues. Here the CDR3 reads CASSYWDRTYEQYF. CDR3 DNA: TGTGCCAGCAGTTACTGGGACAGGACCTACGAGCAGTACTTC.

This clonotype has a count of ten or more. The genes are TRBV28 and TRBJ2-3; 9 nucleotides line up with TRBD1. The germline CDR1 and CDR2 sequences are MDHEN and SYDVKM. Unmatched junction bases numbered 12, after V lost 11 bases and J lost 6 bases. This CDR3 has 14 residues. The CDR3 coding sequence is TGTGCCGGAGCTTCGGGACAGGGCTCGGATACGCAGTATTTT. It encodes CAGASGQGSDTQYF.

This chain connects TRBV5-1 to TRBJ1-1; 9 bases line up with TRBD1. The V and J ends lost 4 bases and 6 bases, in that order; junction bases with no gene match: 4. This CDR3 is 13 amino acids long. Germline-derived CDR1 and CDR2 are SGHRS and YFSETQ. As DNA, the CDR3 is TGCGCCAGCAGCGTACAGGGGGCCGCTGAAGCTTTCTTT. Its protein product is CASSVQGAAEAFF.

This clonotype was recorded at least ten times. The chain links TRBV19 to TRBJ2-7, with D perhaps TRBD1 (6 bases). The CDR3 is 14 residues long. Trimming took off 10 bases at V and 3 bases at J, with 19 bases between the two ends. CDR1 and CDR2 from the germline V gene are LNHDA and SQIVND (reference sequence). The CDR3 spells CATPLGGPHYEQYF. The CDR3 DNA reads TGTGCCACCCCCCTAGGGGGTCCTCACTACGAGCAGTACTTC. Together with reference TRBV19 and TRBJ2-7, the CDR3 gives the full variable domain: DGGITQSPKYLFRKEGQNVTLSCEQNLNHDAMYWYRQDPGQGLRLIYYSQIVNDFQKGDIAEGYSVSREKKESFPLTVTSAQKNPTAFYLCATPLGGPHYEQYFGPGTRLTVT.

This clonotype was detected many times. J is TRBJ2-1 and V is TRBV7-8; unclear D gene. CDR1 SGHVS and CDR2 FQNEAQ come from the germline V gene. V shed 1 base and J shed 8 bases, with 24 bases lying between them. The CDR3 is 18 residues long. The CDR3 bases are TGTGCCAGCAGCTTAGAGGCCTTACCGGCACCGGGCCGAGATGAGCAGTTCTTC. It is translated as CASSLEALPAPGRDEQFF.

The chain uses TRBV4-1 and TRBJ2-1; the match to TRBD1 covers 9 bases. The CDR3 extends over 15 amino acids. Germline V gives CDR1 MGHRA, CDR2 YSYEKL. The V gene end was trimmed by 8 bases and the J gene end by 0 bases; junction bases not matched to a gene: 5. CDR3 nucleotide sequence: TGCGCCAGCGGGACAGGGCCGAGCTCCTACAATGAGCAGTTCTTC. Its translation is CASGTGPSSYNEQFF.

The sample holds many counts of this clonotype. The chain couples TRBV7-9 to TRBJ2-7; 8 bases map to TRBD1. The germline V gene encodes CDR1 SEHNR and CDR2 FQNEAQ (reference sequence). The J segment lost 4 bases and the V segment lost 5 bases, leaving 4 bases of the junction unmatched. This CDR3 spans 13 amino acids. CDR3: CASSPGGRYEQYF. CDR3 in DNA: TGTGCCAGCAGCCCAGGGGGCAGGTACGAGCAGTACTTC.

There are many counts of this clonotype. The chain employs TRBV2 and TRBJ2-2; 12 nucleotides align to TRBD2. This CDR3 region has 15 residues. The V gene end was trimmed by 7 bases and the J gene end by 5 bases; junction bases not matched to a gene: 5. Germline loops: CDR1 SNHLY, CDR2 FYNNEI. Here the CDR3 reads CASTLLAGGTGELFF. The CDR3 nucleotides are TGTGCCAGCACCCTACTAGCGGGGGGTACCGGGGAGCTGTTTTTT.

In its sample, this clonotype was seen many times. The J gene is TRBJ2-7, the V gene TRBV29-1, with 8 bases that match TRBD1. The J segment lost 3 bases and the V segment lost 3 bases, leaving 4 bases of the junction unmatched. CDR3 length: 13 residues. Per the germline V gene, CDR1 is SQVTM and CDR2 is ANQGSEA. CDR3 sequence (DNA): TGCAGCGTTGATAGGACAGGGAACTACGAGCAGTACTTC. It codes for CSVDRTGNYEQYF.

This clonotype was seen a handful of times. This chain connects TRBV6-5 to TRBJ2-3, with 7 positions matching TRBD1. The trim removed 0 bases at V and 0 bases at J, leaving 9 bases unmatched. Germline CDR1 MNHEY, CDR2 SVGAGI. The CDR3 contains 18 residues. The CDR3 spells CASSYSLRGGRSTDTQYF. The CDR3 region has the DNA TGTGCCAGCAGTTACTCTTTGAGAGGGGGCCGGAGCACAGATACGCAGTATTTT.

This clonotype has only a few counts. The rearrangement joins TRBV7-2 to TRBJ2-1, with 10 positions matching TRBD2. From germline, CDR1 is SGHTA and CDR2 FQGNSA. The CDR3 extends over 16 amino acids. The junction had 11 bases not matched to a gene; V was cut back by 8 bases and J by 4 bases. This chain's CDR3 is CASGVGLAGAYNEQFF. CDR3 nucleotide sequence: TGTGCCAGCGGCGTTGGGCTAGCGGGGGCATACAATGAGCAGTTCTTC. The variable domain in full, completed from reference TRBV7-2 and TRBJ2-1, reads GAGVSQSPSNKVTEKGKDVELRCDPISGHTALYWYRQSLGQGLEFLIYFQGNSAPDKSGLPSDRFSAERTGGSVSTLTIQRTQQEDSAVYLCASGVGLAGAYNEQFFGPGTRLTVL.

This clonotype has a handful of counts. The genes are TRBV7-9 and TRBJ2-3, with a weak D call TRBD2 (6 bases). The length of the CDR3 is 16 residues. V lost 3 bases to trimming and J lost 1 base, with 14 bases between them. Germline-derived CDR1 and CDR2 are SEHNR and FQNEAQ (reference sequence). CDR3 region: CASSFPRSGGTDTQYF. The DNA of the CDR3 is TGTGCCAGCAGCTTTCCCCGCTCGGGGGGCACAGATACGCAGTATTTT.

This clonotype was detected many times. The rearrangement uses TRBV4-2 and TRBJ2-3, with 9 bases lining up with TRBD2. V gave up 2 bases and J gave up 2 bases; unmatched junction bases: 2. The germline V gene has CDR1 LGHNA and CDR2 YNFKEQ. The CDR3 length is 15 residues. CDR3 loop: CASSQSSGDTDTQYF. The CDR3 nucleotides are TGTGCCAGCAGCCAATCTAGCGGGGACACAGATACGCAGTATTTT.

There are many counts of this clonotype. V usage is TRBV7-8 and J usage is TRBJ2-7; 7 bases agree with TRBD1. The CDR3 runs 15 residues. V trimming: 3 bases; J trimming: 0 bases; junction bases outside the gene matches: 5. In germline, CDR1 is SGHVS, CDR2 FQNEAQ. CDR3 loop: CASSLGTASSYEQYF. CDR3 nucleotide sequence: TGTGCCAGCAGCTTGGGGACAGCGAGCTCCTACGAGCAGTACTTC.